This T cell receptor beta chain was recovered during a study of T cell responses to AZD1222 COVID-19 vaccine. Study-wide context: It was second doses at about 4 or about 12 weeks that were pooled.

Whole-study results and caveats: Two AZD1222 administrations were followed by greater Spike-specific TCR breadth and depth. Reportedly, nearly half of unique spike TCRs recognized epitopes outside B.1.351/B.1.1.7 mutations. Among vaccine-associated CD4 TCRs, coverage spanned spike, with dominance at 160-218 and 743-854.

Germline CDR1 is SQVTM and CDR2 is ANQGSEA. Trimming stripped 5 bases from V and 6 bases from J, with 22 bases between. CDR3 length: 15 residues. Details on this clone: Its antigen is undetermined.

The assay was immunoSEQ multiplex PCR, and TCRdb's table has in-frame clones only and misses some. The repertoire holds about 150,000 clones, with over 85% as singletons. This specimen was peripheral blood, taken on day 0 of AZD1222 vaccination. The TCR sequence derives from an adult in good health. The V call is TRBV29-1, the J call TRBJ1-1, with D perhaps matching TRBD1 (5 bases). The CDR3, as DNA: TGCAGCGTTACGGGTGGTGGGACTTGGGAGTCTGAAGCTTTCTTT. This codes for CSVTGGGTWESEAFF. Complete variable domain (other parts from reference TRBV29-1 and TRBJ1-1): SAVISQKPSRDICQRGTSLTIQCQVDSQVTMMFWYRQQPGQSLTLIATANQGSEATYESGFVIDKFPISRPNLTFSTLTVSNMSPEDSSIYLCSVTGGGTWESEAFFGQGTRLTVV.